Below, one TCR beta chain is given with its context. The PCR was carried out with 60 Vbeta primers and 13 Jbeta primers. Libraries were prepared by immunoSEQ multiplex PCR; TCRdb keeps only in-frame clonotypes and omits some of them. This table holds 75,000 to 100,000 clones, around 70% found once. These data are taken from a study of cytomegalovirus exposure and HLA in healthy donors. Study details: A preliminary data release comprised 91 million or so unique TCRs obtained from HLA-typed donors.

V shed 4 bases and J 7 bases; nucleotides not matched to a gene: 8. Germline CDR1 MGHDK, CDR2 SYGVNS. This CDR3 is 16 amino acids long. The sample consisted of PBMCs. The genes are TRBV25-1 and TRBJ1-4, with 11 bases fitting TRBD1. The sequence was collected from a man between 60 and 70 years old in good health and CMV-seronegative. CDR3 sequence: CASSGWTGGAGEKLFF. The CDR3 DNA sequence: TGTGCCAGCAGTGGTTGGACAGGGGGCGCAGGTGAAAAACTGTTTTTT.